The source of this TCR beta chain is a study of cytomegalovirus exposure and HLA in healthy donors. The V gene's germline CDR1 is SGHVS and CDR2 FQNEAQ. The J segment lost 0 bases and the V segment lost 5 bases, leaving 4 bases of the junction unmatched. CDR3 size: 16 residues. Findings and caveats of the study: Later analysis associated a missense DCLRE1C variant with TCR beta V- and J-gene trimming.

Primers included in the PCR were 60 Vbeta and 13 Jbeta primers. Some clones are missing from TCRdb's copy, which holds only in-frame ones; the method was immunoSEQ multiplex PCR. The table shows fewer than 200,000 clones, with roughly 85% occurring only once. With regard to this clone: Antigen unknown.

This sequence joins TRBV7-8 and TRBJ2-3; 11 nucleotides agree with TRBD2. Specimen: PBMCs. The source of this sequence is a woman aged 40 to 50 in good health and CMV-seronegative. The CDR3 reads CASSQLAGVSTDTQYF. The DNA for the CDR3 is TGTGCCAGCAGCCAACTAGCGGGAGTTAGCACAGATACGCAGTATTTT. Combining the CDR3 with reference TRBV7-8 and TRBJ2-3 gives the whole variable domain GAGVSQSPRYKVAKRGQDVALRCDPISGHVSLFWYQQALGQGPEFLTYFQNEAQLDKSGLPSDRFFAERPEGSVSTLKIQRTQQEDSAVYLCASSQLAGVSTDTQYFGPGTRLTVL.